What follows are 23 T cell receptor beta chains derived from one specimen sequenced in a study of cytomegalovirus exposure and HLA in healthy donors. A multiplex PCR was run with 60 Vbeta primers and 13 Jbeta primers. Generated by immunoSEQ multiplex PCR, the TCRdb table keeps only in-frame clones and is missing some. The sample includes 180,000 or so clones, about 80% of them seen just once. Input material: PBMCs. The receptors originated from a man in his late teens or twenties in good health and CMV-seronegative.

A single count supports this clone. V gene TRBV18 combines with J gene TRBJ1-1, with D possibly TRBD1 on 5 matching bases. V shed 1 base and J shed 0 bases, with 21 bases lying between them. CDR1 is KGHSH and CDR2 is LQKENI in the germline V gene. This CDR3 region has 19 residues. CDR3 DNA sequence: TGTGCCAGCTCACCACGGGGGGGGGTCTTGGTGAGAATGAACACTGAAGCTTTCTTT. Protein: CASSPRGGVLVRMNTEAFF. Full variable domain (remainder filled in from reference TRBV18 and TRBJ1-1): NAGVMQNPRHLVRRRGQEARLRCSPMKGHSHVYWYRQLPEEGLKFMVYLQKENIIDESGMPKERFSAEFPKEGPSILRIQQVVRGDSAAYFCASSPRGGVLVRMNTEAFFGQGTRLTVV.

The chain employs TRBV2 and TRBJ1-6, with a weak D call TRBD1 (6 bases). The CDR3 spans 15 residues. Germline CDR1 is SNHLY and CDR2 is FYNNEI. V lost 6 bases and J 4 bases, leaving 13 bases between the germline ends. This chain's CDR3 is CASRAVDSYNSPLHF. The DNA for the CDR3 is TGTGCCAGCAGGGCCGTGGACAGTTATAATTCACCCCTCCACTTT.

V is TRBV6-5 and J is TRBJ2-2; 7 bases fit TRBD2. Germline V gene lookup returns CDR1 MNHEY and CDR2 SVGAGI. This CDR3 has 13 amino acids. V trimming: 10 bases; J trimming: 7 bases; junction bases outside the gene matches: 9. The CDR3 reads CATSPAGVGELFF. The DNA for the CDR3 is TGTGCCACCAGCCCGGCGGGAGTCGGGGAGCTGTTTTTT.

J is TRBJ2-5 and V is TRBV6-5; 8 bases map to TRBD1. The J call is doubtful: the DNA matches TRBJ2-7 better. The length of the CDR3 is 14 residues. Germline CDR1 MNHEY, CDR2 SVGAGI. CDR3 sequence (DNA): TGTGCCAGCAGTGCCGACAGGGGAACCTACGAGCAGTACTTC. Amino acids: CASSADRGTYEQYF.

The chain employs TRBV28 and TRBJ2-5, with TRBD2 identical over 8 bases. The J segment lost 2 bases and the V segment lost 1 base, leaving 3 bases of the junction unmatched. The CDR3 loop spans 15 amino acids. Per germline, CDR1 MDHEN and CDR2 SYDVKM. As DNA, the CDR3 is TGTGCCAGCAGTTTATCGGGGGGGCATCAAGAGACCCAGTACTTC. Its protein is CASSLSGGHQETQYF.

The CDR3 is CASSPRTLRSYEQYF. The CDR3 DNA is TGTGCCAGCAGCCCTCGTACCCTACGCTCCTACGAGCAGTACTTC. The genes are TRBV6-5 and TRBJ2-7; D not resolved. Germline V gene lookup returns CDR1 MNHEY and CDR2 SVGAGI. This CDR3 comprises 15 residues. The V and J ends lost 6 bases and 0 bases respectively, with 15 bases between them.

This clone was recorded a few times. The genes are TRBV7-2 and TRBJ1-6, with 8 bases fitting TRBD1. Germline assignment: CDR1 SGHTA and CDR2 FQGNSA. J lost 9 bases, V lost 1 base, and 8 bases had no gene match. The CDR3 has 16 amino acids. CDR3 sequence: CASSLGAGGIISPLHF. CDR3 DNA: TGTGCCAGCAGCTTAGGAGCAGGGGGCATTATTTCACCCCTCCACTTT.

The genes are TRBV7-2 and TRBJ2-5, with 11 bases aligning to TRBD2. Judging by the DNA end, TRBJ2-7 fits better; the J call may be wrong. The germline gives CDR1 SGHTA, CDR2 FQGNSA. This CDR3 comprises 15 residues. The CDR3 here is CASSALAGGTYEQYF. In DNA form, the CDR3 reads TGTGCCAGCAGCGCTCTAGCGGGGGGCACCTACGAGCAGTACTTC.

The V and J genes are TRBV25-1 and TRBJ1-1; D might be TRBD1 (5 bases). Germline V CDR1 and CDR2: MGHDK, SYGVNS. The CDR3 totals 13 residues. The V and J ends lost 9 bases and 5 bases respectively, with 16 bases between them. CDR3 region: CASQPSGFTEAFF. The CDR3 DNA is TGTGCCAGTCAGCCCTCAGGGTTTACTGAAGCTTTCTTT. Full variable domain (remainder filled in from reference TRBV25-1 and TRBJ1-1): EADIYQTPRYLVIGTGKKITLECSQTMGHDKMYWYQQDPGMELHLIHYSYGVNSTEKGDLSSESTVSRIRTEHFPLTLESARPSHTSQYLCASQPSGFTEAFFGQGTRLTVV.

The chain uses TRBV10-3 and TRBJ2-1; 7 bases agree with TRBD2. Germline V gene sequence: CDR1 ENHRY, CDR2 SYGVKD. This CDR3 contains 15 residues. Trimming cost V 3 bases and J 3 bases; bases outside gene matches: 5. This chain's CDR3 is CAISDLGGNYNEQFF. The CDR3 DNA reads TGTGCCATCAGTGACTTGGGGGGGAACTACAATGAGCAGTTCTTC.

This clone came up a few times. V gene TRBV19 combines with J gene TRBJ1-5, with TRBD1 as a possible D gene (6 bases). V dropped 5 bases and J dropped 6 bases, with 29 bases sitting between them. Looked up from germline, CDR1 is LNHDA and CDR2 is SQIVND (reference sequence). The CDR3 consists of 19 residues. CDR3 DNA: TGTGCCAGTAGTTACGCGCCCATCCAGGGGATTACGGGTTCTCAGCCCCAGCATTTT. Protein sequence: CASSYAPIQGITGSQPQHF.

In its sample, this clone was seen once. This rearrangement joins TRBV27 to TRBJ2-1, with 11 bases that match TRBD2. The germline gives CDR1 MNHEY, CDR2 SMNVEV (reference sequence). The CDR3 is made up of 15 amino acids. With 8 bases clipped from V and 9 bases from J, the junction kept 12 bases outside the gene matches. The CDR3 loop reads CASVLNSGRAREQFF. The CDR3, as DNA: TGTGCCAGCGTCTTGAATAGCGGGAGGGCCCGTGAGCAGTTCTTC.

The chain recombines TRBV11-2 with TRBJ1-3, with 8 positions matching TRBD1. V was clipped by 1 base and J by 4 bases; unmatched bases: 3. The CDR3 consists of 15 residues. Per germline, CDR1 SGHAT and CDR2 FQNNGV. CDR3 in amino acids: CASSLGTGSGNTIYF. The CDR3 DNA follows: TGTGCCAGCAGCTTAGGGACAGGGTCGGGAAACACCATATATTTT.

The rearrangement uses TRBV25-1 and TRBJ2-7; 9 bases match TRBD2. Per the germline V gene, CDR1 is MGHDK and CDR2 is SYGVNS. The CDR3 is 16 amino acids. Trimming cost V 0 bases and J 4 bases; bases outside gene matches: 7. The CDR3: CASSEYLAGGIYEQYF. The CDR3, as DNA: TGTGCCAGCAGTGAATATCTGGCGGGAGGGATATACGAGCAGTACTTC.

This chain connects TRBV27 to TRBJ2-2; 7 positions agree with TRBD1. Germline loops: CDR1 MNHEY, CDR2 SMNVEV (reference sequence). This CDR3 spans 14 amino acids. Germline trimming cut 6 bases from V and 7 bases from J; bases unmatched to any gene: 8. CDR3 bases: TGTGCCAGCAGAATGACAGGGACCGGCGGGGAGCTGTTTTTT. Its protein product is CASRMTGTGGELFF.

The genes are TRBV4-1 and TRBJ1-2; the D gene is possibly TRBD1 (5 bases). The CDR3 runs 15 residues. Trimming left V 2 bases short and J 3 bases short, with 13 bases between. Germline CDR1 MGHRA, CDR2 YSYEKL. The CDR3, as DNA: TGCGCCAGCAGCCAAATCACGGGGGGGGACTATGGCTACACCTTC. It is translated as CASSQITGGDYGYTF.

The chain combines TRBV19 with TRBJ2-5; D is unresolved. The J call may be incorrect, as the DNA end agrees better with TRBJ2-7. The CDR3 is made up of 15 amino acids. Germline V CDR1 and CDR2: LNHDA, SQIVND (reference sequence). CDR3 loop: CASSKAPRSSDEQYF. The CDR3 region has the DNA TGTGCCAGTAGTAAGGCCCCACGCTCAAGCGACGAGCAGTACTTC.

The rearrangement links TRBV27 to TRBJ1-4; no reliable D call. Germline CDR1 and CDR2: MNHEY and SMNVEV (reference sequence). The V end was cut by 3 bases, the J end by 0 bases, with 2 bases between. This CDR3 spans 13 amino acids. The CDR3 reads CASSFATNEKLFF. CDR3 sequence (DNA): TGTGCCAGCAGTTTCGCAACTAATGAAAAACTGTTTTTT. The full variable domain, in which reference TRBV27 and TRBJ1-4 provide the parts outside the CDR3, is EAQVTQNPRYLITVTGKKLTVTCSQNMNHEYMSWYRQDPGLGLRQIYYSMNVEVTDKGDVPEGYKVSRKEKRNFPLILESPSPNQTSLYFCASSFATNEKLFFGSGTQLSVL.

The rearrangement joins TRBV25-1 to TRBJ1-1; D gene ambiguous. Germline CDR1 and CDR2: MGHDK and SYGVNS. Trimming took off 4 bases at V and 6 bases at J, with 9 bases between the two ends. The length of the CDR3 is 12 residues. The CDR3 loop reads CASSVGGPEAFF. In nucleotides, the CDR3 is TGTGCCAGCAGTGTCGGAGGACCTGAAGCTTTCTTT.

In DNA, the CDR3 is TGTGCCAGCAGCGTAGAGGGGTTCCCTGGGGCCAACGTCCTGACTTTC. It translates to CASSVEGFPGANVLTF. The V call is TRBV9, the J call TRBJ2-6; weak D call: TRBD1 (5 bases). V was trimmed by 0 bases and J by 2 bases, leaving 9 bases between them. The CDR3 totals 16 residues. The germline CDR1 and CDR2 sequences are SGDLS and YYNGEE.

The chain employs TRBV7-9 and TRBJ2-6; no clear D gene. CDR3 size: 15 residues. V was trimmed by 1 base and J by 0 bases, leaving 4 bases between them. Germline V gene sequence: CDR1 SEHNR, CDR2 FQNEAQ (reference sequence). CDR3 loop: CASSLGISGANVLTF. In nucleotides, the CDR3 is TGTGCCAGCAGCTTAGGTATCTCTGGGGCCAACGTCCTGACTTTC.

The chain joins TRBV7-2 to TRBJ2-7; a possible D gene is TRBD2 (6 bases). Germline V CDR1 and CDR2: SGHTA, FQGNSA. Trimming cost V 2 bases and J 1 base, with 9 bases left between them. The CDR3 covers 14 residues. CDR3 protein: CASSLQEGSYEQYF. CDR3 DNA sequence: TGTGCCAGCAGCTTACAGGAGGGTTCCTACGAGCAGTACTTC.

The chain couples TRBV6-6 to TRBJ1-1; D is ambiguous. There are 12 residues in the CDR3. CDR1 is MNHNY and CDR2 is SVGAGI in the germline V gene (reference sequence). Trimming cost V 2 bases and J 6 bases, with 7 bases left between them. CDR3 bases: TGTGCCAGCAGTTACGGGCGCCCTGAAGCTTTCTTT. Residues: CASSYGRPEAFF.